Listed below are T cell receptor beta chains from one sample, sequenced in a study of cytomegalovirus exposure and HLA in healthy donors. TCRdb's table, derived via immunoSEQ multiplex PCR, lists solely in-frame clones and lacks some. The sample yields 95,000 to 150,000 clones, 15% to 19% seen once. The specimen was PBMCs. The receptor set was obtained from a woman aged 18 to 35 in good health and CMV-seronegative. The CDR3 runs from the conserved cysteine through the conserved F or W. D genes are given only for firm matches. Clone size is given for some rows only: seen once, a few or many times, or a class if the clone is expanded.

cdr3_length j_call v_call clone_size d_call cdr3_nt cdr3_aa
16 TRBJ1-5 TRBV6-6 . TRBD1 TGTGCCAGCAGTAAGCGAGGACAGGGGGCCGGTCAGCCCCAGCATTTT CASSKRGQGAGQPQHF
16 TRBJ2-7 TRBV9 few . TGTGCCAGCAGCGTAGACCCGGGTTTTACCCTACTGGAGCAGTACTTC CASSVDPGFTLLEQYF
17 TRBJ2-1 TRBV5-3 few TRBD2 TGTGTCAGAAGCTTGGCGTACGGGACTAGCGGGAGATATGAGCAGTTCTTC CVRSLAYGTSGRYEQFF
14 TRBJ2-3 TRBV7-9 . . TGTGCCAGCAGCTTGTCGCTAGTTCCAGATACGCAGTATTTT CASSLSLVPDTQYF
12 TRBJ2-1 TRBV6-5 few . TGTGCCAGCAGTTACAGGGGTCATGAGCAGTTCTTC CASSYRGHEQFF
14 TRBJ1-1 TRBV9 few TRBD1 TGTGCCAGCAGCGCGGGACAGAGGAACACTGAAGCTTTCTTT CASSAGQRNTEAFF
11 TRBJ2-1 TRBV5-1 . . TGCGCCAGCAGCTATCAATATGAGCAGTTCTTC CASSYQYEQFF
13 TRBJ2-1 TRBV30 . . TGTGCCTGGAGAATAGGATTCGGGAATGAGCAGTTCTTC CAWRIGFGNEQFF
15 TRBJ2-5 TRBV7-6 . TRBD2 TGTGCCAGCACCCCCGGGACTAGCGACCAAGAGACCCAGTACTTC CASTPGTSDQETQYF
15 TRBJ2-7 TRBV7-9 few . TGTGCCAGCACCCCACAGGGGGGGATGGGCTACGAGCAGTACTTC CASTPQGGMGYEQYF
15 TRBJ2-7 TRBV5-1 . . TGCGCCAGCAGCTGGTCAAGACAGCCGAACTACGAGCAGTACTTC CASSWSRQPNYEQYF
13 TRBJ2-3 TRBV10-1 . . TGCGCCAGCAGTGAGTCGGAGACAGATACGCAGTATTTT CASSESETDTQYF
15 TRBJ1-2 TRBV21-1 . . TGTGCCAGCAGCTCCGCCGGGACACGGAATGTTGGCTACACCTTC CASSSAGTRNVGYTF
14 TRBJ2-2 TRBV6-5 . TRBD1 TGTGCCAGCACCCGGGACAGGGGGACCGGGGAGCTGTTTTTT CASTRDRGTGELFF
15 TRBJ2-7 TRBV9 . . TGTGCCAGCAGCGTAGTCGGCGACAACGTTGTTGAGCAGTACTTC CASSVVGDNVVEQYF
14 TRBJ2-5 TRBV6-1 . . TGTGCCAGCAGTGGATATCAGGGTAGAGAGACCCAGTACTTC CASSGYQGRETQYF
14 TRBJ1-2 TRBV29-1 few . TGCAGCGTGACTAGCGGCAGGGAGAACTATGGCTACACCTTC CSVTSGRENYGYTF
14 TRBJ1-5 TRBV28 . . TGTGCCAGCAGTCCCCTTCGGTCCGCAGGGCCCCAGCATTTT CASSPLRSAGPQHF
15 TRBJ2-7 TRBV6-1 few . TGTGCCAGCAGTGAAGCGCTTGTGGCTTCCTACGAGCAGTACTTC CASSEALVASYEQYF
12 TRBJ1-1 TRBV7-2 few . TGTGCCAGCAGCTCCAGGAGGACTGAAGCTTTCTTT CASSSRRTEAFF
14 TRBJ2-7 TRBV6-5 . TRBD1 TGTGCCAGCAGTGGGACAGACAGCTCCTACGAGCAGTACTTC CASSGTDSSYEQYF
15 TRBJ2-5 TRBV1 . . TGCACCAGCAGTCCGGGCGGGTGGTACCAAGAGACCCAGTACTTC CTSSPGGWYQETQYF
14 TRBJ2-7 TRBV7-8 . . TGTGCCAGCAGTACAGGCGTAACTTCCTACGAGCAGTACTTC CASSTGVTSYEQYF
16 TRBJ2-7 TRBV5-1 few . TGCGCCAGCAGCTTGCGGGAGAGCCCCCCGTCCTACGAGCAGTACTTC CASSLRESPPSYEQYF
13 TRBJ2-5 TRBV29-1 . TRBD1 TGCAGCGTGGCCACAGGGGACCAAGAGACCCAGTACTTC CSVATGDQETQYF
14 TRBJ2-7 TRBV6-1 few . TGTGCCAGCAGTGAAGTCGAGGTGTGGGACGAGCAGTACTTC CASSEVEVWDEQYF
15 TRBJ2-1 TRBV10-1 many TRBD1 TGCGCCAGCAGCCTTGGGACAGGGTTAAGCAATGAGCAGTTCTTC CASSLGTGLSNEQFF
20 TRBJ2-6 TRBV19 . TRBD2 TGTGCCAGTAGTCCCGAAGGGACTAGCGGGATCCCCTCTGGGGCCAACGTCCTGACTTTC CASSPEGTSGIPSGANVLTF
17 TRBJ2-7 TRBV27 few TRBD2 TGTGCCAGCAGTCCTAGGTTGACTAGCGGGAGTCCCTACGAGCAGTACTTC CASSPRLTSGSPYEQYF
13 TRBJ2-1 TRBV29-1 few . TGCAGCATTAGGGGTGGGTCCTACAATGAGCAGTTCTTC CSIRGGSYNEQFF
15 TRBJ2-2 TRBV5-1 . TRBD2 TGCGCCAGCAGCACGGGACTAACAGGTGGCGGGGAGCTGTTTTTT CASSTGLTGGGELFF
13 TRBJ2-1 TRBV5-1 . . TGCGCCAGCAGCTTGGTTAGCTACAATGAGCAGTTCTTC CASSLVSYNEQFF
15 TRBJ1-3 TRBV6-1 few . TGTGCCAGCAGTGAACCGGGGTTCTCGGGAAACACCATATATTTT CASSEPGFSGNTIYF
14 TRBJ1-5 TRBV4-1 few . TGCGCCAGCAGCCAAACAGGGACCAATCAGCCCCAGCATTTT CASSQTGTNQPQHF
14 TRBJ2-5 TRBV2 . . TGTGCCAGCAGTGAGTTAGGGGTCCAAGAGACCCAGTACTTC CASSELGVQETQYF
9 TRBJ2-1 TRBV12-5 . . TGTGCTATCAGGGATGAGCAGTTCTTC CAIRDEQFF
17 TRBJ1-4 TRBV7-9 . . TGTGCCAGCAGCTTTTTTCCAGGGTCTGTTGCTAATGAAAAACTGTTTTTT CASSFFPGSVANEKLFF
12 TRBJ1-4 TRBV6-5 many . TGTGCCAGCTGGGACTTCCGGGAAAAACTGTTTTTT CASWDFREKLFF
13 TRBJ1-1 TRBV6-5 . . TGTGCCAGCAGTTACAGGGGGACGACTGAAGCTTTCTTT CASSYRGTTEAFF
16 TRBJ1-1 TRBV15 . TRBD1 TGTGCCACCAGCAGAGGACAGGGGGCGGCGGACACTGAAGCTTTCTTT CATSRGQGAADTEAFF
15 TRBJ2-7 TRBV5-1 . . TGCGCCAGCAGCCTGGACGGAGGGTATAGTCGCGAGCAGTACTTC CASSLDGGYSREQYF
16 TRBJ1-2 TRBV5-1 . TRBD1 TGCGCCAGCAGCTTGGCCCCGGGACAGGGGGTACTTGGCTACACCTTC CASSLAPGQGVLGYTF
15 TRBJ1-1 TRBV6-1 many . TGTGCCAGCAGTGAAAATCTGGGTGGGGGGACTGAAGCTTTCTTT CASSENLGGGTEAFF
16 TRBJ1-5 TRBV6-6 . . TGTGCCAGCAGTTCCCCGGCGGAGGGAGGTCGGCAGCCCCAGCATTTT CASSSPAEGGRQPQHF
16 TRBJ2-3 TRBV30 . TRBD1 TGTGCCTGGAGTGTACGAACAGGGGGCCGCACAGATACGCAGTATTTT CAWSVRTGGRTDTQYF
16 TRBJ1-1 TRBV18 few . TGTGCCAGCTCACCGCCTTTCCTCGGGGTTGGCACTGAAGCTTTCTTT CASSPPFLGVGTEAFF
14 TRBJ1-2 TRBV7-2 . TRBD1 TGTGCCAGCAGCCCCCAGGGACAGAACTATGGCTACACCTTC CASSPQGQNYGYTF
15 TRBJ2-1 TRBV2 few . TGTGCCAGCAGGACGGGACTGCTCTCCTACAATGAGCAGTTCTTC CASRTGLLSYNEQFF
14 TRBJ1-1 TRBV5-1 few . TGCGCCAGCAGTTTAGACAGCGCGAACACTGAAGCTTTCTTT CASSLDSANTEAFF
16 TRBJ1-5 TRBV28 . . TGTGCCAGCAGGCCCCAAGTGGGGCTCGCGGTTCAGCCCCAGCATTTT CASRPQVGLAVQPQHF